These 3 T cell receptor beta chains originate from one sample sequenced in a study of blood T cells in healthy people across ages. Combining a sample-barcoded 5' primer with a J-beta primer mix, a second PCR ran for roughly 7 to 12 cycles. Each CDR3 protein is one row after TCRdb ran MiXCR on the 5' RACE reads. The table includes about 640,000 distinct CDR3 sequences, 45% to 65% detected once. Sequencing was done on a sample of blood. Source of these receptors: a man in his 60s in good health.

The V gene is TRBV5-1, the J gene TRBJ2-5; no reliable D call. Trimming cost V 4 bases and J 4 bases, with 14 bases left between them. The CDR3 loop spans 14 amino acids. Germline values: CDR1 SGHRS, CDR2 YFSETQ. In DNA form, the CDR3 reads TGCGCCAGCAGCCGCCCCGGTTCGGGAGAGACCCAGTACTTC. It is translated as CASSRPGSGETQYF.

This clonotype was seen many times. V usage is TRBV7-2 and J usage is TRBJ2-3, with 11 bases fitting TRBD2. The CDR3 runs 15 residues. The V and J ends lost 4 bases and 1 base, in that order; junction bases with no gene match: 1. From germline, CDR1 is SGHTA and CDR2 FQGNSA. The CDR3 nucleotides are TGTGCCAGCAGCTCACTAGCGGGGGGCACAGATACGCAGTATTTT. Translated, it gives CASSSLAGGTDTQYF. Drawing the rest from reference TRBV7-2 and TRBJ2-3, the complete variable domain is GAGVSQSPSNKVTEKGKDVELRCDPISGHTALYWYRQSLGQGLEFLIYFQGNSAPDKSGLPSDRFSAERTGGSVSTLTIQRTQQEDSAVYLCASSSLAGGTDTQYFGPGTRLTVL.

For the CDR3, the DNA is TGTGCCAGCAGGGCCGATTTCTCTGGGGCCAACGTCCTGACTTTC. It encodes CASRADFSGANVLTF. The chain links TRBV6-1 to TRBJ2-6; no clear D gene. V lost 6 bases and J 0 bases, leaving 9 bases between the germline ends. In germline, CDR1 is MNHNS, CDR2 SASEGT. This CDR3 contains 15 residues.